Listed below are T cell receptor beta chains from one sample, sequenced in a study of neurological immune-mediated disorders. TCRdb itself ran the 5' RACE reads through MiXCR, one entry per CDR3 protein. The sample holds over 45,000 distinct CDR3 sequences, 3% seen once. The sequenced material came from PBMCs. The receptors were gathered from a woman in her 50s with multiple sclerosis. Each CDR3 is given with its conserved first and last residue. The order of the fields is CDR3 length, clone size, V gene, D gene, J gene, CDR3 DNA, CDR3 protein. The D gene is left open where the match is weak. For some rows the clone size is stated as once, few or many, or as a class when expanded; others skip it.

15	many	TRBV7-9	-	TRBJ1-1	TGTGCCAGCAGCTTAGGGGGGACACCGAACACTGAAGCTTTCTTT	CASSLGGTPNTEAFF
14	many	TRBV9	-	TRBJ1-1	TGTGCCAGCAGCGTAGGGCCGGGCGGCACTGAAGCTTTCTTT	CASSVGPGGTEAFF
14	many	TRBV20-1	TRBD2	TRBJ2-5	TGCAGTGCTAGATGGCGGGAGGGCCTTGAGACCCAGTACTTC	CSARWREGLETQYF
15	many	TRBV12-3/TRBV12-4	TRBD1	TRBJ2-2	TGTGCCAGCAGACCTCGACAGGGCAGCACCGGGGAGCTGTTTTTT	CASRPRQGSTGELFF
12	many	TRBV5-1	-	TRBJ2-7	TGCGCCAGCAGACGGACGGGCTACGAGCAGTACTTC	CASRRTGYEQYF
16	many	TRBV14	TRBD2	TRBJ2-1	TGTGCCAGCAGCCAAACGGGACTAGTGGTTAGTGATGAGCAGTTCTTC	CASSQTGLVVSDEQFF
16	many	TRBV9	-	TRBJ1-3	TGTGCCAGCAGCGTAGGGCCGGGGGCCTCTGGAAACACCATATATTTT	CASSVGPGASGNTIYF
16	many	TRBV5-1	TRBD1	TRBJ2-2	TGCGCCAGCAGCTTGAATCCCGGGACAGGCCCCGGGGAGCTGTTTTTT	CASSLNPGTGPGELFF
15	-	TRBV3-1	TRBD2	TRBJ2-3	TGTGCCAGCAGCACGACTAGCGGGGGGGTGGATACGCAGTATTTT	CASSTTSGGVDTQYF
11	many	TRBV20-1	-	TRBJ2-5	TGCAGTGCTAGCCCCGGGGAGACCCAGTACTTC	CSASPGETQYF
14	-	TRBV20-1	TRBD2	TRBJ2-7	TGCAGTGCTAGGGGTCCGGGGGGTGGATACGAGCAGTACTTC	CSARGPGGGYEQYF
15	many	TRBV5-1	-	TRBJ2-5	TGCGCCAGCAGCTTGGGGTCAGGGGTCGGGGAGACCCAGTACTTC	CASSLGSGVGETQYF
15	many	TRBV28	TRBD2	TRBJ2-5	TGTGCCAGCAGCCAACTAGCGGGGGTTAAGGAGACCCAGTACTTC	CASSQLAGVKETQYF
14	many	TRBV20-1	-	TRBJ2-3	TGCAGTGCCCGCCCAGAGACTAGCACAGATACGCAGTATTTT	CSARPETSTDTQYF
11	many	TRBV28	-	TRBJ2-3	TGTGCCAGCAGTTTAAGAGATACGCAGTATTTT	CASSLRDTQYF
14	many	TRBV20-1	TRBD1	TRBJ1-6	TGCAGTGCGGAGGACAGGGGGCTTAATTCACCCCTCCACTTT	CSAEDRGLNSPLHF
14	many	TRBV5-6	TRBD2	TRBJ2-5	TGTGCCAGCAGCTTACTAGCGGGGCAAGAGACCCAGTACTTC	CASSLLAGQETQYF
17	many	TRBV20-1	-	TRBJ2-6	TGCAGTGCTAGAGTACCAGTGGGGGGCTCTGGGGCCAACGTCCTGACTTTC	CSARVPVGGSGANVLTF
12	many	TRBV6-5	-	TRBJ2-1	TGTGCCAGCAGGCGCCCCGTGGGTGAGCAGTTCTTC	CASRRPVGEQFF
13	many	TRBV6-5	-	TRBJ1-5	TGTGCCAGCAGGCAGGGGAGCAATCAGCCCCAGCATTTT	CASRQGSNQPQHF
15	-	TRBV10-3	-	TRBJ2-2	TGTGCCATCTTGGACGGCCTTGACGGCACCGTGGAGCTGTTTTTT	CAILDGLDGTVELFF
12	many	TRBV10-3	-	TRBJ2-7	TGTGCCATCAGTGAGTCTTCCTACGAGCAGTACTTC	CAISESSYEQYF